These 26 T cell receptor beta chains were all obtained from the same sample, sequenced in a study of early T cells in non-severe SARS-CoV-2 infection. One entry per CDR3 protein, called by TCRdb with MiXCR from the 5' RACE reads. The sample lists tens of thousands of distinct CDR3 sequences, around 13% seen once, with about 1.1% in the top ten. Sequencing was performed on whole blood. The receptor set was obtained from an adult who was a healthcare worker with PCR-confirmed SARS-CoV-2 infection or an uninfected control (not recorded which).

J is TRBJ1-2 and V is TRBV27, with 9 nucleotides matching TRBD1. After removal of 4 bases from V and 8 bases from J, the junction contained 14 bases not matched to a gene. The CDR3 length is 16 residues. CDR1 is MNHEY, CDR2 SMNVEV, per germline (reference sequence). The CDR3 sequence is CASSSQSTGQGKGYTF. The CDR3 DNA reads TGTGCCAGCAGTTCCCAATCTACCGGACAGGGGAAAGGCTACACCTTC.

About this clonotype itself: The CDR3 does not close with the conserved phenylalanine or tryptophan, likely indicating a read error. The DNA is omitted, as the CDR3 cannot be located on it reliably, and the CDR3 follows TCRdb's listing. This sequence joins TRBV3-1 and TRBJ1-1; the table gives TRBD1 as D, unverified against the DNA. The CDR3 is 11 amino acids in total, end residues counted. The germline V gene encodes CDR1 LGHDT and CDR2 YNNKEL (reference sequence). The CDR3 sequence is CASSHPWGPKT.

This clonotype appeared many times. The chain recombines TRBV20-1 with TRBJ2-7; no firm D call. Germline V CDR1 and CDR2: DFQATT, SNEGSKA (reference sequence). The CDR3 contains 14 residues. V lost 1 base and J lost 0, with 10 bases in between. The CDR3: CSARGARRSYEQYF. DNA for the CDR3: TGCAGTGCTAGAGGAGCCCGCCGCTCCTACGAGCAGTACTTC.

This clonotype was recorded a few times. The chain combines TRBV20-1 with TRBJ2-1, with 13 bases fitting TRBD2. CDR3 size: 15 residues. Germline CDR1 and CDR2: DFQATT and SNEGSKA (reference sequence). V was clipped by 5 bases and J by 8 bases; unmatched bases: 9. The CDR3 DNA follows: TGCAGTGCTCCTTCCGGGACTAGCGGGACGGATGAGCAGTTCTTC. Its protein product is CSAPSGTSGTDEQFF.

This clonotype was detected a few times. The chain joins TRBV28 to TRBJ2-7; TRBD1 agrees at 9 bases. The CDR3 has 14 residues. Per germline, CDR1 MDHEN and CDR2 SYDVKM. Trimming took 2 bases from V and 6 from J; bases not matched to a gene: 5. The CDR3 sequence: CASSLELDRGEQYF. The DNA for the CDR3 is TGTGCCAGCAGTTTAGAGCTGGACAGGGGCGAGCAGTACTTC.

This clonotype has a handful of counts. The genes are TRBV28 and TRBJ2-1; 10 nucleotides line up with TRBD2. Unmatched junction bases numbered 9, after V lost 6 bases and J lost 7 bases. CDR1 MDHEN and CDR2 SYDVKM come from the germline V gene. The CDR3 covers 15 residues. This chain's CDR3 is CASRQREGGANEQFF. Written as DNA, the CDR3 is TGTGCCAGCAGACAGCGGGAGGGTGGGGCAAATGAGCAGTTCTTC.

This sequence joins TRBV12-2 and TRBJ2-1. TRBV12-2 counts as a pseudogene. This CDR3 is built from 14 residues. In DNA, the CDR3 is TGTGCAAGTCGCTTTTGCGAGCGCGTGGGTGAGCAGTTCTTC. Translated, it gives CASRFCERVGEQFF.

This clonotype was seen ten or more times. J is TRBJ2-7 and V is TRBV28; no firm D call. The V end was cut by 3 bases, the J end by 2 bases, with 5 bases between. CDR3 length equals 12 residues. Germline CDR1 and CDR2: MDHEN and SYDVKM. CDR3 sequence: CASSLGTYEQYF. CDR3 DNA: TGTGCCAGCAGTTTGGGGACCTACGAGCAGTACTTC.

This clonotype was detected ten times or more. This chain connects TRBV6-2 or TRBV6-3 to TRBJ2-1, with 11 bases that match TRBD2. CDR1 is MNHEY, CDR2 SVGEGT, per germline. The CDR3 has 15 residues. V trimming: 7 bases; J trimming: 5 bases; junction bases outside the gene matches: 7. The CDR3 spells CASTPLAGANNEQFF. CDR3 nucleotides: TGTGCCAGCACTCCACTAGCGGGAGCCAACAATGAGCAGTTCTTC.

This clonotype was recorded at least ten times. The chain carries TRBV11-2 and TRBJ2-1, with TRBD2 matching over 7 bases. CDR1 is SGHAT, CDR2 FQNNGV, per germline. The V gene end was trimmed by 4 bases and the J gene end by 5 bases; junction bases not matched to a gene: 5. CDR3 length equals 14 residues. The CDR3 nucleotides are TGTGCCAGCAGCTCCCTAGCGGCCGACAATGAGCAGTTCTTC. Protein: CASSSLAADNEQFF.

Ten or more counts support this clonotype. This chain uses TRBV20-1 with TRBJ2-1; D may be TRBD1 (6 bases). The length of the CDR3 is 15 residues. V was clipped by 6 bases and J by 1 base, with 16 bases between them. CDR1 and CDR2 (germline): DFQATT, SNEGSKA (reference sequence). The CDR3: CSAPNRQVSYNEQFF. As DNA, the CDR3 is TGCAGTGCCCCTAACCGACAGGTGTCCTACAATGAGCAGTTCTTC.

The gene calls are TRBV28 and TRBJ2-3; 7 positions agree with TRBD2. V lost 6 bases, J lost 3 bases, and 9 bases stayed unmatched. Germline-derived CDR1 and CDR2 are MDHEN and SYDVKM. The CDR3 loop spans 15 amino acids. The CDR3 loop reads CASRRLTSETDTQYF. DNA of the CDR3: TGTGCCAGCAGACGTTTAACTAGCGAGACAGATACGCAGTATTTT.

This clonotype came up a few times. The chain carries TRBV29-1 and TRBJ1-2; D gene ambiguous. Trimming removed 4 bases from V and 7 bases from J, with 7 bases in between. The germline V gene encodes CDR1 SQVTM and CDR2 ANQGSEA. The CDR3 consists of 10 residues. CDR3 sequence reads: CSVGSGGYTF. CDR3 coding DNA: TGCAGCGTTGGGAGTGGTGGCTACACCTTC.

The chain combines TRBV7-2 with TRBJ2-7; TRBD2 matches 8 bases. The ends lost 3 bases at V and 2 bases at J; junction bases unmatched: 3. The CDR3 loop spans 14 amino acids. Germline V gene lookup returns CDR1 SGHTA and CDR2 FQGNSA. The CDR3 here is CASSLSGRAYEQYF. The CDR3 DNA reads TGTGCCAGCAGCTTGAGCGGGAGAGCCTACGAGCAGTACTTC.

This clonotype was counted ten times or more. The CDR3 DNA reads TGTGCCAGCAGCTTAGTGGGGACTGGCGCGGGCGATACGCAGTATTTT. Its protein product is CASSLVGTGAGDTQYF. This chain connects TRBV7-2 to TRBJ2-3; D perhaps matches TRBD2 (6 bases). Trimming took 1 base from V and 6 from J, leaving 17 bases between them. This CDR3 comprises 16 residues. CDR1 is SGHTA and CDR2 is FQGNSA in the germline V gene.

This clonotype was seen at least ten times. The chain uses TRBV6-4 and TRBJ2-2; D unclear. The V end was cut by 8 bases, the J end by 0 bases, with 10 bases between. The CDR3 loop spans 14 amino acids. CDR1 is MRHNA, CDR2 SNTAGT, per germline. In nucleotides, the CDR3 is TGTGCCAGCTCGGCGGTTACGAACACCGGGGAGCTGTTTTTT. It is translated as CASSAVTNTGELFF.

This clonotype turned up a few times. The rearrangement uses TRBV20-1 and TRBJ2-1; D is unresolved. The V end was cut by 5 bases, the J end by 4 bases, with 9 bases between. The CDR3 runs to 12 residues. CDR1 is DFQATT and CDR2 is SNEGSKA in the germline V gene (reference sequence). The CDR3 sequence is CSAGISYNEQFF. The CDR3 DNA follows: TGCAGTGCTGGTATTAGTTACAATGAGCAGTTCTTC.

In this sample, this clonotype turned up many times. The chain employs TRBV27 and TRBJ2-3; either TRBD1 or TRBD2 may supply D (5 bases each). CDR3 size: 14 residues. Trimming shortened V by 2 bases and J by 6 bases, and 12 bases separated the two germline ends. Per germline, CDR1 MNHEY and CDR2 SMNVEV (reference sequence). CDR3 sequence (DNA): TGTGCCAGCAGTTTAGGGCCCGGGACGGATACGCAGTATTTT. Translation: CASSLGPGTDTQYF.

This clonotype was found many times. This chain connects TRBV18 to TRBJ1-2; 10 bases align to TRBD1. The CDR3 contains 15 residues. Trimming cost V 1 base and J 5 bases; bases outside gene matches: 4. Germline V CDR1 and CDR2: KGHSH, LQKENI. DNA of the CDR3: TGTGCCAGCTCACCACGGGACAGGGGTCCTTATGGCTACACCTTC. This codes for CASSPRDRGPYGYTF.

This clonotype showed up many times. The rearrangement joins TRBV29-1 to TRBJ1-1, with D possibly being TRBD1 (6 bases). Germline V gene lookup returns CDR1 SQVTM and CDR2 ANQGSEA. V was pared by 7 bases and J by 5 bases, with 20 bases between. This CDR3 contains 14 residues. Here the CDR3 reads CSAGSSGGATEAFF. The CDR3 region has the DNA TGCAGCGCCGGTTCCAGTGGGGGGGCAACTGAAGCTTTCTTT.

Only a few counts were recorded for this clonotype. V and J are TRBV6-2 or TRBV6-3 and TRBJ2-1; D gene uncertain. The CDR3 loop spans 12 amino acids. Germline V gene data show CDR1 as MNHEY and CDR2 as SVGEGT. V shed 4 bases and J shed 6 bases, with 7 bases lying between them. The chain's CDR3 is CASSFLSNEQFF. The CDR3 DNA follows: TGTGCCAGCAGTTTCCTTTCCAATGAGCAGTTCTTC.

This chain links TRBV29-1 with TRBJ1-1; D remains ambiguous. Germline lookup yields CDR1 SQVTM and CDR2 ANQGSEA. CDR3 length equals 12 residues. Trimming cost V 5 bases and J 6 bases, with 13 bases left between them. The CDR3 nucleotides read TGCAGCGTTTTGGAGCGCCGAGCTGAAGCTTTCTTT. Residues: CSVLERRAEAFF.

This clonotype was seen repeatedly, ten times or more. The chain couples TRBV28 to TRBJ2-1; perhaps TRBD1 as D (7 bases). CDR3 length: 15 residues. CDR1 and CDR2 from the germline V gene are MDHEN and SYDVKM. Trimming cost V 5 bases and J 1 base, with 12 bases left between them. CDR3 residues: CASSAGGNSYNEQFF. The CDR3 region has the DNA TGTGCCAGCAGTGCAGGGGGGAATTCCTACAATGAGCAGTTCTTC.

This clonotype was seen more than once but under ten times. J is TRBJ1-2 and V is TRBV27; D gene ambiguous. Germline CDR1 MNHEY, CDR2 SMNVEV (reference sequence). The CDR3 extends over 14 amino acids. Trimming removed 2 bases at V and 8 bases at J, with 15 bases between. The CDR3: CASSLGGITSGYTF. In nucleotides, the CDR3 is TGTGCCAGCAGTTTAGGCGGGATAACCTCAGGCTACACCTTC.

V usage is TRBV9 and J usage is TRBJ2-7, with 7 bases fitting TRBD1. The V gene end was trimmed by 2 bases and the J gene end by 3 bases; junction bases not matched to a gene: 8. The CDR3 totals 15 residues. The germline V gene has CDR1 SGDLS and CDR2 YYNGEE. CDR3 sequence (DNA): TGTGCCAGCAGCGTCCGAAGCGGACAGGACTACGAGCAGTACTTC. This gives the protein CASSVRSGQDYEQYF. Based on the CDR3 plus reference TRBV9 and TRBJ2-7, the full variable domain is DSGVTQTPKHLITATGQRVTLRCSPRSGDLSVYWYQQSLDQGLQFLIQYYNGEERAKGNILERFSAQQFPDLHSELNLSSLELGDSALYFCASSVRSGQDYEQYFGPGTRLTVT.

At least ten counts were recorded for this clonotype. The chain is built from TRBV28 and TRBJ1-1, with 7 nucleotides matching TRBD1. The V segment lost 5 bases and the J segment 1 base; nucleotides outside the gene matches: 4. CDR3 size: 14 residues. The germline CDR1 and CDR2 sequences are MDHEN and SYDVKM. CDR3 protein: CASSISGGNTEAFF. For the CDR3, the DNA is TGTGCCAGCAGTATCTCAGGGGGGAACACTGAAGCTTTCTTT.